A selection of T cell receptor beta chains follows, all from one sample in a study of T cell responses to AZD1222 COVID-19 vaccine. Here immunoSEQ multiplex PCR was the method, and the copy in TCRdb shows in-frame clones only, minus some. Here the sample spans approximately 110,000 clones, approximately 85% being singletons. The sequencing used peripheral blood, collected on day 0 of AZD1222 vaccination. Receptor source: an adult in good health. The CDR3 runs from the conserved cysteine through the conserved F or W. The order of the fields is V gene, J gene, D gene, CDR3 protein, CDR3 DNA. D genes are given only for firm matches.

>TRBV19|TRBJ2-7|-
CASSGTSYEQYF
TGTGCCAGTAGTGGGACCTCCTACGAGCAGTACTTC
>TRBV5-4|TRBJ2-2|TRBD2
CASSSRTSGITGELFF
TGTGCCAGCAGCTCCCGGACTAGCGGCATCACCGGGGAGCTGTTTTTT
>TRBV25-1|TRBJ1-2|TRBD1
CASSEPGQYGYTF
TGTGCCAGCAGTGAACCGGGACAGTACGGCTACACCTTC
>TRBV19|TRBJ2-1|-
CASSGTFNEQFF
TGTGCCAGTAGTGGGACTTTCAATGAGCAGTTCTTC
>TRBV7-9|TRBJ2-1|TRBD1
CASSARQGSYNEQFF
TGTGCCAGCAGCGCCCGACAGGGGAGCTACAATGAGCAGTTCTTC
>TRBV28|TRBJ1-1|-
CASSLTGMSEAFF
TGTGCCAGCAGTCTCACAGGGATGAGTGAAGCTTTCTTT
>TRBV7-8|TRBJ1-4|-
CASSRRPGNTNEKLFF
TGTGCCAGCAGCAGGCGTCCCGGCAATACGAATGAAAAACTGTTTTTT
>TRBV28|TRBJ2-1|TRBD2
CASGGGAYNEQFF
TGTGCCAGCGGCGGGGGGGCCTACAATGAGCAGTTCTTC
>TRBV7-9|TRBJ2-3|TRBD1
CASSFSLTQGAGDTQYF
TGTGCCAGCAGCTTCAGCCTAACACAGGGGGCTGGGGATACGCAGTATTTT
>TRBV5-1|TRBJ2-7|-
CASSTAVGAEISYEQYF
TGCGCCAGCAGCACGGCGGTCGGGGCGGAGATTAGCTACGAGCAGTACTTC
>TRBV20-1|TRBJ2-5|-
CSASTSPQETQYF
TGCAGTGCTAGTACGAGTCCCCAAGAGACCCAGTACTTC
>TRBV6-4|TRBJ1-6|-
CAGLVGSYNSPLHF
TGTGCCGGCCTAGTTGGCTCCTATAATTCACCCCTCCACTTT
>TRBV11-2|TRBJ2-2|-
CASSPGAGELFF
TGTGCCAGCAGCCCCGGTGCCGGGGAGCTGTTTTTT
>TRBV29-1|TRBJ2-7|-
CSVYTFPYEQYF
TGCAGCGTTTATACGTTCCCCTACGAGCAGTACTTC
>TRBV6-6|TRBJ1-3|-
CASSLGERRNTIYF
TGTGCCAGCAGTCTAGGGGAAAGGAGAAACACCATATATTTT